The 9 T cell receptor beta chains below were found in one sample sequenced in a study of blood T cell repertoires in COVID-19. Clones were read by immunoSEQ multiplex PCR, and TCRdb kept only the in-frame ones, dropping some. The table shows a few hundred thousand clones, with approximately 90% occurring only once. The source material was PBMCs or T cells enriched from blood (not recorded which). These receptors were collected from a woman between 55 and 75 years old in a cohort exposed to, infected with or recovered from COVID-19 (not recorded which).

CDR3 loop: CATTLGAGTGARANANTGELFF. In DNA form, the CDR3 reads TGTGCCACCACCCTGGGAGCCGGGACAGGGGCAAGGGCAAACGCGAACACCGGGGAGCTGTTTTTT. V gene TRBV21-1 combines with J gene TRBJ2-2; the table gives TRBD1 as D, unverified against the DNA. TRBV21-1 is classified as a pseudogene. This CDR3 comprises 22 residues.

The CDR3 DNA sequence: TGTGCCAGCAGCTTAGATGTCGGGTCCTACGAGCAGTACTTC. This translates into CASSLDVGSYEQYF. The chain recombines TRBV11-2 with TRBJ2-7; D uncertain. Germline lookup yields CDR1 SGHAT and CDR2 FQNNGV. V lost 0 bases to trimming and J lost 1 base, with 7 bases between them. CDR3 length: 14 residues.

The V call is TRBV24-1, the J call TRBJ2-7, with 8 bases aligning to TRBD2. V shed 4 bases, J shed 2 bases, and the junction held 6 bases outside the gene matches. In germline, CDR1 is KGHDR, CDR2 SFDVKD. The CDR3 runs 15 residues. The CDR3 sequence: CATSDPTSGTYEQYF. Written as DNA, the CDR3 is TGTGCCACCAGTGACCCCACTAGCGGAACCTACGAGCAGTACTTC.

The V call is TRBV7-9, the J call TRBJ2-1; 7 bases are a match to TRBD2. Germline V gene lookup returns CDR1 SEHNR and CDR2 FQNEAQ (reference sequence). This CDR3 region has 15 residues. Germline trimming cut 2 bases from V and 5 bases from J; bases unmatched to any gene: 6. The CDR3 sequence: CASSLWRELDNEQFF. CDR3 bases: TGTGCCAGCAGCTTATGGCGGGAGCTGGACAATGAGCAGTTCTTC.

The V gene is TRBV24-1, the J gene TRBJ1-2, with 7 nucleotides matching TRBD1. This CDR3 is built from 13 residues. Germline loops: CDR1 KGHDR, CDR2 SFDVKD. The ends lost 9 bases at V and 4 bases at J; junction bases unmatched: 7. DNA of the CDR3: TGTGCCACCGGACAGGAGGATGGCTATGGCTACACCTTC. It is translated as CATGQEDGYGYTF.

The chain links TRBV7-3 to TRBJ2-2, with D possibly TRBD2 on 5 matching bases. Germline-derived CDR1 and CDR2 are SGHTA and FQGTGA. Trimming shortened V by 3 bases and J by 1 base, and 6 bases separated the two germline ends. CDR3 size: 14 residues. The DNA of the CDR3 is TGTGCCAGCAGCTTCGGGGTGAACACCGGGGAGCTGTTTTTT. This gives the protein CASSFGVNTGELFF.

The chain has TRBV7-6 and TRBJ1-5; 11 nucleotides agree with TRBD1. V lost 3 bases, J lost 0 bases, and 7 bases stayed unmatched. Germline V lookup: CDR1 SGHVS, CDR2 FNYEAQ. This CDR3 is built from 18 residues. The CDR3 region is CASSLAGTGGYSNQPQHF. CDR3 coding DNA: TGTGCCAGCAGCTTGGCCGGGACAGGGGGTTATAGCAATCAGCCCCAGCATTTT. Variable domain in full (rest from reference TRBV7-6 and TRBJ1-5): GAGVSQSPRYKVTKRGQDVALRCDPISGHVSLYWYRQALGQGPEFLTYFNYEAQQDKSGLPNDRFSAERPEGSISTLTIQRTEQRDSAMYRCASSLAGTGGYSNQPQHFGDGTRLSIL.

V and J are TRBV11-2 and TRBJ1-2; maybe TRBD1 (5 bases). V shed 0 bases and J shed 8 bases, with 13 bases lying between them. CDR3 length equals 14 residues. Germline V gives CDR1 SGHAT, CDR2 FQNNGV. CDR3 DNA: TGTGCCAGCAGCTTAGAAGTAAGGGGAGGCGGCTACACCTTC. Translating it yields CASSLEVRGGGYTF.

The V and J genes are TRBV4-1 and TRBJ2-7; D may be TRBD2 (6 bases). Trimming took 0 bases from V and 3 from J, leaving 15 bases between them. Per germline, CDR1 MGHRA and CDR2 YSYEKL. The CDR3 covers 16 residues. The CDR3 region has the DNA TGCGCCAGCAGCCAAGACAGGTCTAGCGCCTACTACGAGCAGTACTTC. Translation gives CASSQDRSSAYYEQYF.